A single sample gave rise to the 3 T cell receptor beta chains below, sequenced in a study of blood T cell repertoires in COVID-19 (TCRdb year 2020). Library generation was performed with the immunoSEQ multiplex PCR assay. The table comes from immuneACCESS by way of TCRdb, which keeps in-frame sequences with V and J called. Part of the clones is missing from these tables; in studies checked, under half for an unresolved V gene and the rest for unknown reasons. This sample comprises 200,000 or so clones, roughly 80% of them detected only once. About 10% of the sample lies in the top ten. Sequencing was done on a sample of peripheral blood. These receptors all stem from a woman older than 75 with acute or convalescent COVID-19.

The chain uses TRBV7-9 and TRBJ2-1, with D maybe TRBD2 (5 bases). Germline values: CDR1 SEHNR, CDR2 FQNEAQ (reference sequence). This CDR3 spans 16 amino acids. The germline V and J ends were trimmed by 1 base and 7 bases, with 17 bases remaining between them. Written as DNA, the CDR3 is TGTGCCAGCAGCTTAGTTGCGGGTGGAACCGCGAATGAGCAGTTCTTC. This codes for CASSLVAGGTANEQFF.

This rearrangement joins TRBV10-3 to TRBJ1-1, with TRBD1 identical over 8 bases. CDR3 length: 14 amino acids. J was trimmed by 0 bases and V by 7 bases; bases with no gene match: 4. The germline V gene has CDR1 ENHRY and CDR2 SYGVKD. CDR3 amino acids: CAITPDRVNTEAFF. The CDR3 region has the DNA TGTGCCATCACTCCGGACAGGGTGAACACTGAAGCTTTCTTT.

This chain connects TRBV5-4 to TRBJ2-7; 7 bases match TRBD1. This CDR3 region has 14 residues. Germline V lookup: CDR1 SGHNT, CDR2 YYREEE (reference sequence). The V segment lost 4 bases and the J segment 5 bases; nucleotides outside the gene matches: 9. The CDR3: CASSRGPFNDEQYF. As DNA, the CDR3 is TGTGCCAGCAGCAGGGGGCCCTTTAACGACGAGCAGTACTTC.